This T cell receptor beta chain was sequenced for a study of spatial heterogeneity in lung cancer. TCRdb re-called the 5' RACE reads through MiXCR, storing one row per CDR3 protein. This table holds 15,000 to 20,000 distinct CDR3 sequences, over 20% found once. Documented time point: sample taken at primary tumor resection. In each case, whole RNA from tumor, nontumor lung or frozen PBMC was sequenced unsorted. The CDR3 consists of 15 residues. V lost 6 bases to trimming and J lost 7 bases; unmatched junction nucleotides: 8. The germline V gene encodes CDR1 MDHEN and CDR2 SYDVKM. This clonotype was detected many times.

Sequenced here: PBMCs, sampled at surgery. The genes are TRBV28 and TRBJ1-4; 10 nucleotides line up with TRBD1. This clonotype originated in a female donor with early-stage non-small cell lung cancer. CDR3 sequence (DNA): TGTGCCAGCAGAGCGCTTTGGGACAGGGGTGAAAAACTGTTTTTT. Its protein product is CASRALWDRGEKLFF.